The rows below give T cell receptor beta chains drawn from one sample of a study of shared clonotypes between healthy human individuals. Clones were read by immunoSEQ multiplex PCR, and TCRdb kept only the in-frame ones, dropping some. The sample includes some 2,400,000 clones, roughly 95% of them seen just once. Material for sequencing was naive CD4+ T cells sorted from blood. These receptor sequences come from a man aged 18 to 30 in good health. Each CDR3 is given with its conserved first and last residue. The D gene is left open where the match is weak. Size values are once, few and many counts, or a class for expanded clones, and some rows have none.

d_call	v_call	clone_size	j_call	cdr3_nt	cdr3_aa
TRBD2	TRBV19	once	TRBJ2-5	TGTGCCAGTAGGACTAGCGGGAACCAAGAGACCCAGTACTTC	CASRTSGNQETQYF
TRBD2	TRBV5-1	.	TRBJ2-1	TGCGCCAGCAGCTTGGGCGGGAGAGGCTACAATGAGCAGTTCTTC	CASSLGGRGYNEQFF
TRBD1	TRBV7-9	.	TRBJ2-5	TGTGCCAGCAGCCCAAACACAGGGACAGGAATAGGGGAGACCCAGTACTTC	CASSPNTGTGIGETQYF
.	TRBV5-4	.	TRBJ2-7	TGTGCCAGCAGCACCCCCGACAGGACCTACGAGCAGTACTTC	CASSTPDRTYEQYF
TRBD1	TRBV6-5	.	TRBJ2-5	TGTGCCAGCAGAAAATCCGGGACAGGCGGAGAGACCCAGTACTTC	CASRKSGTGGETQYF
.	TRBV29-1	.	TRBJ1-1	TGCAGCGCCTCCGGTCGGTTCACTGAAGCTTTCTTT	CSASGRFTEAFF
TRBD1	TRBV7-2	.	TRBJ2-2	TGTGCCAGCAGCCCCGACAGGGCCACCGGGGAGCTGTTTTTT	CASSPDRATGELFF
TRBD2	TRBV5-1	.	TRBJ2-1	TGCGCCAGCAGCTTGGTGGCGGGGGGCCGGAAGACCAATGAGCAGTTCTTC	CASSLVAGGRKTNEQFF
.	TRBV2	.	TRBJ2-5	TGTGCCAGCAGTATGGAAGAGACCCAGTACTTC	CASSMEETQYF
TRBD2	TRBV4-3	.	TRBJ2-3	TGCGCCAGCAGCCAAGTAGCGGGAGGAGGTTTGAAGGGCACAGATACGCAGTATTTT	CASSQVAGGGLKGTDTQYF